The 24 T cell receptor beta chains below come from one sample, sequenced in a study of vaccination effects on CD4 cells after COVID-19. These TCRs' antigens remain unknown. TCRdb's table, derived via immunoSEQ multiplex PCR, lists solely in-frame clones and lacks some. The data show approximately 74,000 clones, 65% to 75% seen once. With the ViraFEST assay, the study expanded antigen-specific CD4+ T cells using viral peptide pools, then sequenced them. At the end of 10 days of culture, CD4+ T cells were isolated. None of the vaccinated had previously contracted SARS-CoV-2, and their nucleocapsid antibodies tested negative. Sample: CD4+ T cells from PBMCs cultured with HCoV-NL63 spike peptides, taken before COVID-19 vaccination. Receptors originate from a human donor who received a COVID-19 vaccine.

This chain joins TRBV3-1 (or the pseudogene TRBV3-2) and TRBJ1-3, with D possibly being TRBD1 (6 bases). Germline V CDR1 and CDR2: LGHDT, YNNKEL (reference sequence). V lost 0 bases to trimming and J lost 3 bases, with 12 bases between them. CDR3 length: 16 residues. The CDR3 nucleotides read TGTGCCAGCAGCCAAGAGGGCAGGGGAAATGGAAACACCATATATTTT. As protein: CASSQEGRGNGNTIYF.

V usage is TRBV14 and J usage is TRBJ2-1, with D perhaps matching TRBD1 (6 bases). This CDR3 comprises 16 residues. V dropped 2 bases and J dropped 0 bases, with 11 bases sitting between them. In germline, CDR1 is SGHDN, CDR2 FVKESK. Here the CDR3 DNA reads TGTGCCAGCAGCCAACTAGGGGGAATCTCCTACAATGAGCAGTTCTTC. Residues: CASSQLGGISYNEQFF.

This chain connects TRBV6-2 or TRBV6-3 to TRBJ1-2; 9 bases match TRBD1. After removal of 6 bases from V and 7 bases from J, the junction contained 6 bases not matched to a gene. Per the germline V gene, CDR1 is MNHEY and CDR2 is SVGEGT. The CDR3 is 13 residues long. CDR3 loop: CASSPGTGRGYTF. The CDR3 nucleotides read TGTGCCAGCAGCCCCGGGACAGGGCGTGGCTACACCTTC.

The chain uses TRBV30 and TRBJ2-3; TRBD1 or TRBD2 may be the D gene (5 bases each). Per the germline V gene, CDR1 is GTSNPN and CDR2 is SVGIG (reference sequence). The germline V and J ends were trimmed by 3 bases and 2 bases, with 12 bases remaining between them. CDR3 length: 14 residues. The CDR3 nucleotides read TGTGCCTGGAGAGACACGGGGCTCACAGATACGCAGTATTTT. The encoded protein is CAWRDTGLTDTQYF.

The chain is built from TRBV5-5 and TRBJ1-5; D is perhaps TRBD1 (6 bases). Looked up from germline, CDR1 is SGHKS and CDR2 is YYEKEE (reference sequence). The CDR3 extends over 14 amino acids. Trimming stripped 4 bases from V and 3 bases from J, with 11 bases between. The CDR3 reads CASSTGTNNQPQHF. The CDR3 DNA reads TGTGCCAGCAGCACCGGGACAAACAATCAGCCCCAGCATTTT.

The chain is built from TRBV7-3 and TRBJ2-1; 8 bases match TRBD1. V trimming: 3 bases; J trimming: 3 bases; junction bases outside the gene matches: 4. The germline V gene encodes CDR1 SGHTA and CDR2 FQGTGA. The CDR3 covers 15 residues. The CDR3 region is CASSFGQGIYNEQFF. The CDR3 DNA reads as TGTGCCAGCAGCTTTGGACAGGGAATCTACAATGAGCAGTTCTTC. Variable domain in full (rest from reference TRBV7-3 and TRBJ2-1): GAGVSQTPSNKVTEKGKYVELRCDPISGHTALYWYRQSLGQGPEFLIYFQGTGAADDSGLPNDRFFAVRPEGSVSTLKIQRTERGDSAVYLCASSFGQGIYNEQFFGPGTRLTVL.

The chain joins TRBV5-8 to TRBJ1-2; TRBD1 agrees at 8 bases. This CDR3 is built from 14 residues. Trimming removed 4 bases from V and 5 bases from J; junction bases left unmatched: 7. The V gene's germline CDR1 is SGHTS and CDR2 YDEGEE. CDR3 amino acids: CASSPGQARYGYTF. In nucleotides, the CDR3 is TGTGCCAGCAGCCCGGGACAGGCCCGATATGGCTACACCTTC.

The CDR3 loop reads CASSLDPTGAYQETQYF. The CDR3, as DNA: TGCGCCAGCAGCTTGGATCCGACAGGCGCATACCAAGAGACCCAGTACTTC. The V call is TRBV5-1, the J call TRBJ2-5, with TRBD1 as a possible D gene (6 bases). Trimming removed 0 bases at V and 0 bases at J, with 15 bases between. Germline CDR1 is SGHRS and CDR2 is YFSETQ. The CDR3 sequence is 17 residues long.

The chain joins TRBV11-1 to TRBJ2-6; D gene uncertain. This CDR3 region has 14 residues. V lost 4 bases and J 2 bases, leaving 6 bases between the germline ends. CDR1 and CDR2 from the germline V gene are SGHAT and FQDESV (reference sequence). CDR3 bases: TGTGCCAGCAGCTCTAGAACTGGGGCCAACGTCCTGACTTTC. As protein: CASSSRTGANVLTF. Filled out from reference TRBV11-1 and TRBJ2-6, the complete variable domain reads EAEVAQSPRYKITEKSQAVAFWCDPISGHATLYWYRQILGQGPELLVQFQDESVVDDSQLPKDRFSAERLKGVDSTLKIQPAELGDSAMYLCASSSRTGANVLTFGAGSRLTVL.

The chain couples TRBV5-4 to TRBJ2-2; D uncertain. This CDR3 spans 14 amino acids. The germline gives CDR1 SGHNT, CDR2 YYREEE (reference sequence). V lost 4 bases to trimming and J lost 6 bases, with 13 bases between them. CDR3 nucleotide sequence: TGTGCCAGCAGCCGTAGTCAGTTCGCCGGGGAGCTGTTTTTT. Protein product: CASSRSQFAGELFF.

The chain uses TRBV24-1 and TRBJ2-5, with TRBD2 identical over 12 bases. V lost 5 bases, J lost 3 bases, and 9 bases stayed unmatched. The length of the CDR3 is 17 residues. Germline V gene lookup returns CDR1 KGHDR and CDR2 SFDVKD. CDR3 bases: TGTGCCACCAGTGGCCCATTAACTAGCGGGGGGAAAGAGACCCAGTACTTC. Protein product: CATSGPLTSGGKETQYF.

This chain joins TRBV2 and TRBJ2-4; no firm D call. CDR3 size: 15 residues. V was cut by 4 bases and J by 5 bases, with 15 bases left in between. CDR1 and CDR2 from the germline V gene are SNHLY and FYNNEI. CDR3 sequence: CASSGVGGAENIQYF. The CDR3 DNA reads TGTGCCAGCAGTGGCGTGGGCGGTGCAGAAAACATTCAGTACTTC.

This chain connects TRBV19 to TRBJ2-2; possibly TRBD2 for D (6 bases). Trimming pared 6 bases from V and 5 bases from J, leaving 22 bases between. The germline V gene encodes CDR1 LNHDA and CDR2 SQIVND (reference sequence). The CDR3 is made up of 17 amino acids. In DNA form, the CDR3 reads TGTGCCAGTAGCCGATCAACGGGGGAGACTTTTACCGGGGAGCTGTTTTTT. Translated, it gives CASSRSTGETFTGELFF.

The chain is built from TRBV24-1 and TRBJ2-3; D not resolved. The CDR3 consists of 10 residues. In germline, CDR1 is KGHDR, CDR2 SFDVKD. The CDR3 DNA is TGTGCTCGAGGAGTGAATACGCAGTATTTT. It translates to CARGVNTQYF.

This clone was counted between two and nine times. The chain carries TRBV5-4 and TRBJ2-1, with 11 bases matching TRBD2. Per germline, CDR1 SGHNT and CDR2 YYREEE (reference sequence). This CDR3 spans 16 amino acids. V shed 4 bases and J 3 bases; nucleotides not matched to a gene: 6. In DNA, the CDR3 is TGTGCCAGCAGCAAAACTAGCGGGGGACGCTACAATGAGCAGTTCTTC. Amino acids: CASSKTSGGRYNEQFF.

The rearrangement joins TRBV11-2 to TRBJ1-2, with TRBD1 as a possible D gene (5 bases). CDR1 and CDR2 (germline): SGHAT, FQNNGV. V gave up 5 bases and J gave up 8 bases, with 12 bases separating them. This CDR3 is built from 12 residues. CDR3 loop: CASSRQGAGYTF. In DNA form, the CDR3 reads TGTGCCAGCAGCCGTCAGGGAGCCGGCTACACCTTC.

The chain joins TRBV24-1 to TRBJ2-3; the D is unclear. Germline V gives CDR1 KGHDR, CDR2 SFDVKD. Trimming shortened V by 9 bases and J by 0 bases, and 12 bases separated the two germline ends. CDR3 length equals 14 residues. The CDR3 region is CATSAASSTDTQYF. DNA of the CDR3: TGTGCCACCTCAGCCGCCTCTAGCACAGATACGCAGTATTTT.

This chain uses TRBV2 with TRBJ1-2; possible D gene TRBD1, 5 bases. The CDR3 consists of 14 residues. Trimming cost V 5 bases and J 4 bases, with 14 bases left between them. Germline CDR1 reads SNHLY; CDR2 reads FYNNEI. The CDR3 DNA sequence: TGTGCCAGCAGTCCTGACAGCGAACCCTATGGCTACACCTTC. As protein: CASSPDSEPYGYTF.

The V call is TRBV6-5, the J call TRBJ1-3; perhaps TRBD1 as D (6 bases). The CDR3 contains 14 residues. The V and J ends lost 6 bases and 4 bases respectively, with 13 bases between them. Germline V CDR1 and CDR2: MNHEY, SVGAGI. The CDR3 sequence: CASRDGQSGNTIYF. In DNA form, the CDR3 reads TGTGCCAGCAGGGACGGACAGTCGGGAAACACCATATATTTT.

This chain connects TRBV3-1 (or the pseudogene TRBV3-2) to TRBJ1-4; D is uncertain. CDR1 LGHDT and CDR2 YNNKEL come from the germline V gene (reference sequence). With 4 bases removed from V and 0 bases from J, the gap between germline ends came to 9 bases. CDR3 length: 15 amino acids. In DNA form, the CDR3 reads TGTGCCAGCAGCCTGTGGACGACAACTAATGAAAAACTGTTTTTT. This gives the protein CASSLWTTTNEKLFF.

This clone has a single count. V and J are TRBV6-5 and TRBJ1-2; D call uncertain. The CDR3 is 13 amino acids. The germline V gene has CDR1 MNHEY and CDR2 SVGAGI. V was clipped by 4 bases and J by 6 bases, with 12 bases between them. The CDR3 here is CASSSGKPHGYTF. Written as DNA, the CDR3 is TGTGCCAGCAGTTCCGGGAAACCTCATGGCTACACCTTC.

This clone has just a few counts. This chain links TRBV6-2 or TRBV6-3 with TRBJ1-5; 8 bases fit TRBD1. Germline values: CDR1 MNHEY, CDR2 SVGEGT. Germline trimming cut 2 bases from V and 9 bases from J; bases unmatched to any gene: 6. This CDR3 contains 14 residues. The CDR3 spells CASSYDRGPWPQHF. In DNA, the CDR3 is TGTGCCAGCAGTTACGACAGGGGACCTTGGCCCCAGCATTTT.

The V gene is TRBV4-2, the J gene TRBJ1-5; D is possibly TRBD1 (6 bases). The V gene lost 4 bases and the J gene lost 7 bases, with 23 bases spanning the gap. The length of the CDR3 is 17 residues. CDR1 and CDR2 from the germline V gene are LGHNA and YNFKEQ. In DNA, the CDR3 is TGTGCCAGCAGCCGCCCTACGTCAACAGGGAAGATGCAGCCCCAGCATTTT. Translated: CASSRPTSTGKMQPQHF.

The rearrangement uses TRBV19 and TRBJ2-1; D not resolved. This CDR3 region has 13 residues. V was pared by 5 bases and J by 0 bases, with 5 bases between. CDR1 is LNHDA, CDR2 SQIVND, per germline (reference sequence). CDR3 region: CASSFSSYNEQFF. The CDR3 bases are TGTGCCAGTAGTTTCAGCTCCTACAATGAGCAGTTCTTC.